Listed below are T cell receptor beta chains from one sample, sequenced in a study of T cell responses to AZD1222 COVID-19 vaccine. The repertoire was sequenced with immunoSEQ multiplex PCR; TCRdb's copy has only in-frame clones and lacks some. The sample lists about 150,000 clones, 90% occurring once. Here the sequenced sample was peripheral blood, taken 28 days after the second AZD1222 dose. These receptor sequences come from an adult who received the AZD1222 COVID-19 vaccine. The CDR3 runs from the conserved cysteine through the conserved F or W. D genes are given only for firm matches. Size values are once, few and many counts, or a class for expanded clones, and some rows have none.

size: -; V: TRBV18; D: TRBD1; J: TRBJ1-1; CDR3: CASSPPGQGTNTEAFF; DNA: TGTGCCAGCTCACCACCGGGACAGGGGACGAACACTGAAGCTTTCTTT
size: -; V: TRBV14; D: -; J: TRBJ1-4; CDR3: CASSQGPLMFF; DNA: TGTGCCAGCAGCCAAGGCCCTTTAATGTTTTTT
size: -; V: TRBV3-1/TRBV3-2; D: -; J: TRBJ2-1; CDR3: CASSQIRRAGQFF; DNA: TGTGCCAGCAGCCAAATCCGGAGAGCGGGGCAGTTCTTC
size: once; V: TRBV25-1; D: -; J: TRBJ1-5; CDR3: CASSDTVYNQPQHF; DNA: TGTGCCAGCAGTGATACAGTCTACAATCAGCCCCAGCATTTT
size: -; V: TRBV10-3; D: TRBD1; J: TRBJ1-1; CDR3: CAISEWTGTTEAFF; DNA: TGTGCCATCAGTGAGTGGACAGGCACCACTGAAGCTTTCTTT
size: -; V: TRBV27; D: -; J: TRBJ1-2; CDR3: CASSLSGTLLGYTF; DNA: TGTGCCAGCAGTTTATCCGGGACACTTTTAGGCTACACCTTC
size: once; V: TRBV10-3; D: -; J: TRBJ2-3; CDR3: CAIRPGSGEDWDTQYF; DNA: TGTGCCATCAGGCCGGGTAGTGGGGAAGACTGGGATACGCAGTATTTT
size: -; V: TRBV9; D: -; J: TRBJ2-7; CDR3: CASSVDFSYEQYF; DNA: TGTGCCAGCAGCGTAGATTTTTCCTACGAGCAGTACTTC
size: -; V: TRBV5-6; D: -; J: TRBJ2-7; CDR3: CASSLNRGRGAISSYEQYF; DNA: TGTGCCAGCAGCTTGAATCGGGGGCGCGGAGCCATCAGCTCCTACGAGCAGTACTTC
size: -; V: TRBV6-5; D: TRBD1; J: TRBJ1-1; CDR3: CASSRQGEAFF; DNA: TGTGCCAGCAGTCGACAGGGGGAAGCTTTCTTT
size: -; V: TRBV6-5; D: -; J: TRBJ1-2; CDR3: CASSKDSYYGYTF; DNA: TGTGCCAGCAGTAAGGACAGCTACTATGGCTACACCTTC
size: -; V: TRBV9; D: TRBD1; J: TRBJ2-7; CDR3: CASSASRDSSSYEQYF; DNA: TGTGCCAGCAGCGCCAGCCGGGACAGTTCCTCCTACGAGCAGTACTTC
size: -; V: TRBV7-8; D: -; J: TRBJ2-5; CDR3: CASSLVGETQYF; DNA: TGTGCCAGCAGCTTAGTCGGAGAGACCCAGTACTTC
size: -; V: TRBV19; D: TRBD2; J: TRBJ2-1; CDR3: CASSIRGGEQFF; DNA: TGTGCCAGTAGTATTCGGGGGGGTGAGCAGTTCTTC
size: -; V: TRBV30; D: TRBD1; J: TRBJ2-7; CDR3: CAWSVQGAGYEQYF; DNA: TGTGCCTGGAGTGTACAGGGGGCGGGGTACGAGCAGTACTTC
size: -; V: TRBV4-1; D: -; J: TRBJ2-1; CDR3: CASSQEGHSYNEQFF; DNA: TGCGCCAGCAGTCAGGAGGGCCACTCCTACAATGAGCAGTTCTTC